This T cell receptor beta chain was sequenced in a study of blood T cells in healthy people across ages. A second PCR, run for roughly 7 to 11 cycles, used a sample-barcoded 5' primer plus a J-beta primer mix. TCRdb fed the 5' RACE reads into MiXCR, producing one record per CDR3 protein. Among roughly 1,500,000 distinct CDR3 sequences, 42% were seen once, and the ten largest hold under 8%. With 2 bases removed from V and 4 bases from J, the gap between germline ends came to 5 bases. CDR1 and CDR2 (germline): SGHTA, FQGTGA. The CDR3 has 13 amino acids. Ten milliliters of peripheral blood were drawn from each donor. Each sample yielded at least 6 million isolated PBMCs.

This sequence was found in a young woman in good health. The J gene is TRBJ2-2, the V gene TRBV7-3, with D hard to call. Sequenced: blood. CDR3 loop: CASSLYFTGELFF. The CDR3 bases are TGTGCCAGCAGCTTATATTTCACCGGGGAGCTGTTTTTT.